This T cell receptor beta chain derives from a study of blood T cell repertoires in COVID-19. V shed 3 bases and J 3 bases; nucleotides not matched to a gene: 2. This CDR3 contains 16 residues. Germline V gene lookup returns CDR1 SGHRS and CDR2 YFSETQ. TCRdb keeps only in-frame clones here, not all; method: immunoSEQ multiplex PCR. In the table there are about 110,000 clones, about 90% of which are singletons. The source material was peripheral blood. This clonotype originated in a human donor in a cohort sampled during active COVID-19. This chain connects TRBV5-1 to TRBJ2-2, with 13 bases fitting TRBD2. The CDR3 coding sequence is TGCGCCAGCAGCTCGGGGACTAGCGGGGACACCGGGGAGCTGTTTTTT. Translation gives CASSSGTSGDTGELFF.